This record concerns one T cell receptor beta chain sequence. This entry is derived from a study of CD8 T cells in Susac syndrome. The study sequenced TCR beta in blood CD8+ and CD4+ T cells. The multiple sclerosis control group comprised treatment-naive patients with stable or active relapsing-remitting disease. TEMRA cells were FACS-enriched and CD8+ and CD4+ T cells negatively isolated. Roughly 0.5 to 1 ug RNA was reverse transcribed with random hexamers. An immunoSEQ multiplex PCR generated amplified TCR beta CDR3 products spanning 54 Vbeta and 13 Jbeta. TCRdb reprocessed the immunoSEQ multiplex PCR reads via MiXCR and lists one record per CDR3 protein. The data show 150,000 or so distinct CDR3 sequences, with around 94% seen just once and 0.075% to 0.095% held by the top ten. Specimen: CD4+ T cells from PBMCs. This receptor was identified in a human donor with multiple sclerosis.

The DNA for the CDR3 is TGTGCCTGGAGTGTACAAGTGGGCGATGGCTACACCTTC. Its protein is CAWSVQVGDGYTF. The rearrangement links TRBV30 to TRBJ1-2; no firm D call. The CDR3 has 13 residues. Trimming took 0 bases from V and 6 from J, leaving 11 bases between them. In germline, CDR1 is GTSNPN, CDR2 SVGIG (reference sequence).